This passage covers 15 T cell receptor beta chains from one sample sequenced in a study of blood T cell repertoires in COVID-19. Clones were read by immunoSEQ multiplex PCR, and TCRdb kept only the in-frame ones, dropping some. The sample consists of about 40,000 clones, roughly four fifths of them appearing once. Sample: peripheral blood. The source of these receptors is a human donor with acute or convalescent COVID-19. The donor label of this sample is uncertain.

The rearrangement uses TRBV28 and TRBJ1-4; TRBD1 is a possible D gene (5 bases). Trimming shortened V by 7 bases and J by 8 bases, and 23 bases separated the two germline ends. The germline CDR1 and CDR2 sequences are MDHEN and SYDVKM. This CDR3 contains 16 residues. CDR3 in amino acids: CASTSTAAGFGEKLFF. CDR3 sequence (DNA): TGTGCCAGCACCTCCACCGCGGCAGGGTTCGGCGAAAAACTGTTTTTT.

The rearrangement links TRBV28 to TRBJ2-2; 15 nucleotides align to TRBD2. Losses at the gene ends were 6 bases for V and 8 bases for J; bases not matched to a gene: 4. This CDR3 has 15 amino acids. The V gene's germline CDR1 is MDHEN and CDR2 SYDVKM. The CDR3 region is CASSRGTSGRGELFF. CDR3 nucleotide sequence: TGTGCCAGCAGCCGAGGGACTAGCGGGAGGGGGGAGCTGTTTTTT.

The CDR3 DNA reads TGTGCCAGCAGTTCCCCCGTGGGGCTAGCGGGAGTCTACGAGCAGTACTTC. This sequence encodes CASSSPVGLAGVYEQYF. The chain recombines TRBV27 with TRBJ2-7, with TRBD2 identical over 10 bases. Germline CDR1 is MNHEY and CDR2 is SMNVEV (reference sequence). The CDR3 is 17 amino acids. Unmatched junction bases numbered 12, after V lost 4 bases and J lost 3 bases.

V and J are TRBV6-5 and TRBJ2-4; the D gene is possibly TRBD1 (6 bases). The CDR3 covers 14 residues. Trimming removed 3 bases from V and 6 bases from J, with 12 bases in between. Looked up from germline, CDR1 is MNHEY and CDR2 is SVGAGI. The CDR3 nucleotides are TGTGCCAGCAGTTATAACCGGGACATAAACATTCAGTACTTC. Translating it yields CASSYNRDINIQYF.

The rearrangement links TRBV27 to TRBJ1-1; the D is unclear. Germline CDR1 is MNHEY and CDR2 is SMNVEV (reference sequence). The CDR3 extends over 13 amino acids. Trimming left V 5 bases short and J 1 base short, with 8 bases between. The CDR3 region has the DNA TGTGCCAGCAGTGAGCGCTCGAACACTGAAGCTTTCTTT. Residues: CASSERSNTEAFF.

CDR3 protein: CASSPGEGHYNEQFF. As DNA, the CDR3 is TGTGCCAGCAGCCCCGGGGAGGGCCACTACAATGAGCAGTTCTTC. This chain connects TRBV11-1 to TRBJ2-1, with 7 positions matching TRBD2. The V and J ends lost 5 bases and 3 bases, in that order; junction bases with no gene match: 7. The CDR3 covers 15 residues. Germline V lookup: CDR1 SGHAT, CDR2 FQDESV (reference sequence).

This clone turned up a few times. This chain joins TRBV4-2 and TRBJ1-2; tentative D call: TRBD1 (6 bases). Germline CDR1 reads LGHNA; CDR2 reads YNFKEQ. The CDR3 runs 14 residues. The V and J ends lost 0 bases and 6 bases respectively, with 11 bases between them. Written as DNA, the CDR3 is TGTGCCAGCAGCCAAGATTGGCAGGGGAATGGCTACACCTTC. It encodes CASSQDWQGNGYTF.

The chain uses TRBV5-1 and TRBJ2-7; D gene ambiguous. This CDR3 region has 13 residues. Between the trimmed V and J ends, which lost 0 bases and 1 base, there was a span of 5 bases. Germline V gene sequence: CDR1 SGHRS, CDR2 YFSETQ. CDR3 coding DNA: TGCGCCAGCAGCTTGGAACGGTCCTACGAGCAGTACTTC. Translation: CASSLERSYEQYF.

The V gene is TRBV7-9, the J gene TRBJ1-1; D is unclear. CDR1 and CDR2 (germline): SEHNR, FQNEAQ (reference sequence). The CDR3 is 13 residues long. The V end was cut by 5 bases, the J end by 6 bases, with 13 bases between. The CDR3 nucleotides are TGTGCCAGCAGCCCTCCAAGGAGTGCTGAAGCTTTCTTT. Its translation: CASSPPRSAEAFF. The full variable domain, its missing parts supplied by reference TRBV7-9 and TRBJ1-1, is DTGVSQNPRHKITKRGQNVTFRCDPISEHNRLYWYRQTLGQGPEFLTYFQNEAQLEKSRLLSDRFSAERPKGSFSTLEIQRTEQGDSAMYLCASSPPRSAEAFFGQGTRLTVV.

The chain combines TRBV6-5 with TRBJ2-3; 8 nucleotides agree with TRBD2. The CDR3 totals 15 residues. Trimming took 6 bases from V and 1 from J; bases not matched to a gene: 6. In germline, CDR1 is MNHEY, CDR2 SVGAGI. Here the CDR3 reads CASRTLAERTDTQYF. CDR3 DNA: TGTGCCAGCAGAACACTAGCGGAGCGCACAGATACGCAGTATTTT.

The chain recombines TRBV2 with TRBJ2-1, with 7 bases identical to TRBD2. V lost 7 bases to trimming and J lost 6 bases; unmatched junction nucleotides: 6. CDR1 is SNHLY, CDR2 FYNNEI, per germline. This CDR3 is built from 13 residues. The CDR3 spells CASNPGLTNEQFF. DNA of the CDR3: TGTGCCAGCAATCCGGGACTAACCAATGAGCAGTTCTTC.

The V and J genes are TRBV7-9 and TRBJ2-7; no clear D gene. The CDR3 extends over 14 amino acids. Germline V gives CDR1 SEHNR, CDR2 FQNEAQ (reference sequence). V was cut by 0 bases and J by 2 bases, with 8 bases left in between. This chain's CDR3 is CASSLAPGPYEQYF. In nucleotides, the CDR3 is TGTGCCAGCAGCTTAGCGCCAGGTCCCTACGAGCAGTACTTC.

The J gene is TRBJ2-1, the V gene TRBV9; tentatively, D is TRBD2 (7 bases). V was cut by 4 bases and J by 2 bases, with 13 bases left in between. The CDR3 loop spans 15 amino acids. Germline-derived CDR1 and CDR2 are SGDLS and YYNGEE. CDR3 amino acids: CASSPAGATYNEQFF. CDR3 coding DNA: TGTGCCAGCAGCCCCGCGGGGGCAACCTACAATGAGCAGTTCTTC.

The chain combines TRBV6-5 with TRBJ2-5; a possible D gene is TRBD2 (5 bases). The CDR3 loop spans 14 amino acids. Trimming took off 5 bases at V and 5 bases at J, with 15 bases between the two ends. Per the germline V gene, CDR1 is MNHEY and CDR2 is SVGAGI. The CDR3 bases are TGTGCCAGCAGTCCCCGGACTTCAAGGGAGACCCAGTACTTC. It is translated as CASSPRTSRETQYF.

This clone occurred a few times. V is TRBV16 and J is TRBJ1-5, with D unresolved. This CDR3 is built from 15 residues. Trimming removed 4 bases from V and 0 bases from J, with 10 bases in between. Per the germline V gene, CDR1 is KGHSY and CDR2 is FQNENV. As DNA, the CDR3 is TGTGCCAGCAGCCCCGACATCTATAGCAATCAGCCCCAGCATTTT. Its protein product is CASSPDIYSNQPQHF.